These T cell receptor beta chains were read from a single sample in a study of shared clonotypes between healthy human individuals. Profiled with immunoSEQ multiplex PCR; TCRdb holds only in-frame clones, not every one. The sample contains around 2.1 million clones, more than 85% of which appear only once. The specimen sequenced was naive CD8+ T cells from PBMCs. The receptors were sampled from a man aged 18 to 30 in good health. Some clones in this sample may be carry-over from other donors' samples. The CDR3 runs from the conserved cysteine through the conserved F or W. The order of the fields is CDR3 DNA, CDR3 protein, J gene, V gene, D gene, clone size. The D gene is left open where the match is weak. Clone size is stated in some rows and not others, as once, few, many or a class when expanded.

TGTGCCAGCAGCTTTGGAGGCGACACTGAAGCTTTCTTT CASSFGGDTEAFF TRBJ1-1 TRBV11-2 . .
TGTGCCAGCAGCTTTGGGACCAACTATGGCTACACCTTC CASSFGTNYGYTF TRBJ1-2 TRBV5-6 . .
TGTGCCAGCAGCTTAGTCAGTTTGGCACAGGGAGGTGACGATGAGCAGTTCTTC CASSLVSLAQGGDDEQFF TRBJ2-1 TRBV11-2 . .
TGCGCCAGCAGCTTGGCTGGGAACACCGGGGAGCTGTTTTTT CASSLAGNTGELFF TRBJ2-2 TRBV5-1 . .
TGTGCCAGCAGCTTAGGACCAGGAAATACCCACGAGCAGTACTTC CASSLGPGNTHEQYF TRBJ2-7 TRBV7-9 . .
TGTGCCAGCAGGGGGACCCCCAGCACAGATACGCAGTATTTT CASRGTPSTDTQYF TRBJ2-3 TRBV6-1 . .
TGTGCCAGCAGGTCCGGGACAGGGAGCCCCTACGAGCAGTACTTC CASRSGTGSPYEQYF TRBJ2-7 TRBV6-5 TRBD1 .
TGTGCCACCCGAGATGATCAGGGACATGGCTACACCTTC CATRDDQGHGYTF TRBJ1-2 TRBV15 . once
TGTGCCAGTAGTATACGGGGTTACAATGAGCAGTTCTTC CASSIRGYNEQFF TRBJ2-1 TRBV19 . .
TGTGCCAGCAGCGGGGCCGGGACTAGCGTTTACAATGAGCAGTTCTTC CASSGAGTSVYNEQFF TRBJ2-1 TRBV7-9 TRBD2 .
TGTGCCAGCAGCCGAAGGAGGGAGGGGGCAGATACGCAGTATTTT CASSRRREGADTQYF TRBJ2-3 TRBV7-6 . .
TGTGCCAGCAGCGTAGGACAGGGGGGAGACTATGGCTACACCTTC CASSVGQGGDYGYTF TRBJ1-2 TRBV9 TRBD1 .
TGTGCCAGCAGCTTTTACCTACAGGGATCCATTCAGTACTTC CASSFYLQGSIQYF TRBJ2-4 TRBV12-1 . .
TGTGCCAGCAGTGAATGGGGGCCCCGCTATGGCTACACCTTC CASSEWGPRYGYTF TRBJ1-2 TRBV27 . .
TGTGCCAGCAGCGTAGAGGACGGTCCCGGGGGGCAGTTCTTC CASSVEDGPGGQFF TRBJ2-1 TRBV9 . .
TGTGCCTGGAGTTTAGGGATCTCCTCCTACGAGCAGTACTTC CAWSLGISSYEQYF TRBJ2-7 TRBV30 . once
TGTGCCACATACAGGAATAGCTACGAGCAGTACTTC CATYRNSYEQYF TRBJ2-7 TRBV28 . .
TGTGCCAGCAGTTTATGGGCTGGGACCGTAAGCTCCTACGAGCAGTACTTC CASSLWAGTVSSYEQYF TRBJ2-7 TRBV27 . .
TGTGGCCTCGGGTTGGGGCAGTTCTTC CGLGLGQFF TRBJ2-1 TRBV19 . .
TGTGCCAGCAGTTTATCCGGCCTCCGAGCAGAGACCCAGTACTTC CASSLSGLRAETQYF TRBJ2-5 TRBV27 . .
TGTGCCAGCAGCTTGGACAGACACAGCTCCTACGAGCAGTACTTC CASSLDRHSSYEQYF TRBJ2-7 TRBV5-6 . .
TGTGCCAGCAGCTTAGGTGGGTCGGAGCAGTTCTTC CASSLGGSEQFF TRBJ2-1 TRBV7-3 . few
TGTGCCATCAGATTTACGACTAGCGGGGGAAAGGGTGATGAGCAGTTCTTC CAIRFTTSGGKGDEQFF TRBJ2-1 TRBV10-3 TRBD2 .
TGTGCCAGCAGTACGGACAGGGAAGGTGGAAACACCATATATTTT CASSTDREGGNTIYF TRBJ1-3 TRBV27 TRBD1 once
TGTGCCAGCAGTGGTTTGGAGAGCTCCTACAATGAGCAGTTCTTC CASSGLESSYNEQFF TRBJ2-1 TRBV28 . .
TGTGCCTGGAGTGTACTGGCTAGCGGGAGTATGGATGAGCAGTTCTTC CAWSVLASGSMDEQFF TRBJ2-1 TRBV30 TRBD2 .
TGTGCCAGCAGCTTAGGGCAGGGGGCCGACTATGGCTACACCTTC CASSLGQGADYGYTF TRBJ1-2 TRBV7-9 TRBD1 .
TGTGCCAGTAGGATGACAGCTACTCTAGATCAGCCCCAGCATTTT CASRMTATLDQPQHF TRBJ1-5 TRBV19 . few
TGTGCCAGCACGCAACGGACAGCGAACACCGGGGAGCTGTTTTTT CASTQRTANTGELFF TRBJ2-2 TRBV6-5 . .
TGTGCCACCAGCAGTGCAGGGAGGACTAACTATGGCTACACCTTC CATSSAGRTNYGYTF TRBJ1-2 TRBV15 . .
TGTGCCAGCAGCGTAGCCAGCGGGACAGGGGGCTACGAGCAGTACTTC CASSVASGTGGYEQYF TRBJ2-7 TRBV9 TRBD1 .
TGTGCCACCAGCGGCAGGTCAGAGACCCAGTACTTC CATSGRSETQYF TRBJ2-5 TRBV15 . .
TGTGCCAGCAGCCCACGACAGGCTCTCAACACTGAAGCTTTCTTT CASSPRQALNTEAFF TRBJ1-1 TRBV7-9 . .
TGTGCCAGCAGTTTAAGAGGGATCCCTTACGAGCAGTACTTC CASSLRGIPYEQYF TRBJ2-7 TRBV27 . .
TGTGCCAGCAACCCCTACCGGGGGGACTTAACCGGGGAGCTGTTTTTT CASNPYRGDLTGELFF TRBJ2-2 TRBV7-9 TRBD2 .
TGTGCCAGCAGCTTGGGGGCAAATCCCAATCAGCCCCAGCATTTT CASSLGANPNQPQHF TRBJ1-5 TRBV5-6 . .
TGTGCCAGCAGAGGGACGCGAGGCTACACCTTC CASRGTRGYTF TRBJ1-2 TRBV6-4 . .
TGTGCCAGCAGCTTAGGCCTGTGGCTAGCAGGAACCAGCCCCAAAGGCAATGAGCAGTTCTTC CASSLGLWLAGTSPKGNEQFF TRBJ2-1 TRBV13 . once
TGTGCCAGCAGCCTTAGGACTAGCGGAACCACAGATACGCAGTATTTT CASSLRTSGTTDTQYF TRBJ2-3 TRBV4-2 TRBD2 .
TGTGCCATCAGGCTCACTAGCGGGAGCTCCTACGAGCAGTACTTC CAIRLTSGSSYEQYF TRBJ2-7 TRBV10-3 TRBD2 .
TGTGCCAGCACCCCTTCCCGGGGGGGAGAGACCCAGTACTTC CASTPSRGGETQYF TRBJ2-5 TRBV11-1 TRBD2 .
TGTGCTAGTGGTCCATACAACCCAACCGGGAGTAGTATTCTATTCGCCAATGAGCAGTTCTTC CASGPYNPTGSSILFANEQFF TRBJ2-1 TRBV12-5 . .
TGTGCCAGCAGTGAACGCGCTAGCAGGAATGAGCAGTTCTTC CASSERASRNEQFF TRBJ2-1 TRBV2 . .
TGTGCCAGCAGCGTAGTTCCAGAAGGGGACGAGCAGTACTTC CASSVVPEGDEQYF TRBJ2-7 TRBV9 . .
TGTGCCAGCAGTTTATCGACGGGTAATAGCAATCAGCCCCAGCATTTT CASSLSTGNSNQPQHF TRBJ1-5 TRBV27 . .
TGTGCCAGCAGCCCTTTTACGGGCGGCCACAACTACGAGCAGTACTTC CASSPFTGGHNYEQYF TRBJ2-7 TRBV11-1 . .
TGTGCCAGCAGCGTGGCCGTAGGTGCTACCGGGGAGCTGTTTTTT CASSVAVGATGELFF TRBJ2-2 TRBV6-6 . .
TGTGCCAGCAGTTACCGCCCGGCTGGAAACACCATATATTTT CASSYRPAGNTIYF TRBJ1-3 TRBV6-5 . .
TGTGCCAGCAGTACCGCGGGGTGGGTTGAAAAACTGTTTTTT CASSTAGWVEKLFF TRBJ1-4 TRBV7-9 . .
TGCGCCACCACCGAGGCAGCCATGAACACTGAAGCTTTCTTT CATTEAAMNTEAFF TRBJ1-1 TRBV4-1 . .
TGTGCCAGCAGTTACTCTAACAATGAGCAGTTCTTC CASSYSNNEQFF TRBJ2-1 TRBV6-5 . .
TGTGCCAGCAGTTATGGCCGAGACACGCAGTATTTT CASSYGRDTQYF TRBJ2-3 TRBV6-5 . .
TGCGCCAGCAGCTTGGAACTACAGGGGACCCTCAGCACAGATACGCAGTATTTT CASSLELQGTLSTDTQYF TRBJ2-3 TRBV5-1 TRBD1 once